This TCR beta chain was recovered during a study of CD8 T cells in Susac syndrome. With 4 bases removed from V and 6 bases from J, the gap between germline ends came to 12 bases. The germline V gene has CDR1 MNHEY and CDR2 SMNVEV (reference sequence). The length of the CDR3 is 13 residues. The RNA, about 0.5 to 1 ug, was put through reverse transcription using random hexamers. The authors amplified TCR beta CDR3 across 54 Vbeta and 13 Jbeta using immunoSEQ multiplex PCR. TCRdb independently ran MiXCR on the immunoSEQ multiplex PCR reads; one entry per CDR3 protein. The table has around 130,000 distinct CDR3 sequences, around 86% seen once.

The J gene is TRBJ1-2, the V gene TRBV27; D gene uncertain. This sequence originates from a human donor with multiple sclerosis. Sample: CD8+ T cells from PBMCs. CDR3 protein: CASSSTALDGYTF. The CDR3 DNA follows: TGTGCCAGCAGTTCTACCGCCCTAGATGGCTACACCTTC.